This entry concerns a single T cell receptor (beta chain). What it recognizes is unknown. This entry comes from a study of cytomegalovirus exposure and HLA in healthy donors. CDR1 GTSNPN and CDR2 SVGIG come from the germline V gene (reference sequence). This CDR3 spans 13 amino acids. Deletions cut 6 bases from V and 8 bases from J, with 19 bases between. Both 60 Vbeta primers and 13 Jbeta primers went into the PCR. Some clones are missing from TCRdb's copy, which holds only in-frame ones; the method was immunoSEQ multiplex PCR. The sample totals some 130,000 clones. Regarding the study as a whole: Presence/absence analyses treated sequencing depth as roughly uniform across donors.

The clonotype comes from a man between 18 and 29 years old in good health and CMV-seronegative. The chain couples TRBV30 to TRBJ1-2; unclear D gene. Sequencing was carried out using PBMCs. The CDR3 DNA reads TGTGCCTGCCCCGGGAAAAAGGCATCCGGCTACACCTTC. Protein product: CACPGKKASGYTF.